Below are 32 T cell receptor beta chains sequenced from a single sample in a study of cytotoxic CD8 clonotypes in ibrutinib-treated CLL. Measured with immunoSEQ multiplex PCR; TCRdb has only the in-frame clones, and not every one. Among approximately 320,000 clones listed, 67% were seen once. The specimen was PBMCs, collected after 36 months of ibrutinib treatment. The receptors originated from a human donor with chronic lymphocytic leukemia.

V gene TRBV18 combines with J gene TRBJ1-1; 7 bases agree with TRBD1. The ends lost 3 bases at V and 4 bases at J; junction bases unmatched: 5. The CDR3 has 14 amino acids. The V gene's germline CDR1 is KGHSH and CDR2 LQKENI. The CDR3 region is CASSPRDRLTEAFF. CDR3 DNA sequence: TGTGCCAGCTCACCCCGGGACAGACTCACTGAAGCTTTCTTT. Full variable domain (rest looked up from reference TRBV18 and TRBJ1-1): NAGVMQNPRHLVRRRGQEARLRCSPMKGHSHVYWYRQLPEEGLKFMVYLQKENIIDESGMPKERFSAEFPKEGPSILRIQQVVRGDSAAYFCASSPRDRLTEAFFGQGTRLTVV.

CDR3 amino acids: CASSLSGTGHSPLHF. In DNA form, the CDR3 reads TGTGCCAGCAGTTTGTCCGGGACAGGGCATTCACCCCTCCACTTT. V and J are TRBV27 and TRBJ1-6; 9 nucleotides match TRBD1. V gave up 3 bases and J gave up 8 bases; unmatched junction bases: 5. The CDR3 length is 15 residues. Looked up from germline, CDR1 is MNHEY and CDR2 is SMNVEV (reference sequence).

The chain combines TRBV19 with TRBJ1-1; 8 bases fit TRBD1. The CDR3 covers 15 residues. The V segment lost 3 bases and the J segment 0 bases; nucleotides outside the gene matches: 3. Germline CDR1 and CDR2: LNHDA and SQIVND (reference sequence). The CDR3 DNA reads as TGTGCCAGTAGTATCCGACAGGGGTTGAACACTGAAGCTTTCTTT. It is translated as CASSIRQGLNTEAFF.

This chain links TRBV7-6 with TRBJ2-7, with 10 bases identical to TRBD1. Germline V lookup: CDR1 SGHVS, CDR2 FNYEAQ. V was clipped by 4 bases and J by 6 bases; unmatched bases: 3. The length of the CDR3 is 13 residues. The CDR3 loop reads CASSSRTGGEQYF. DNA of the CDR3: TGTGCCAGCAGCTCCCGGACAGGGGGCGAGCAGTACTTC.

This sequence joins TRBV5-5 and TRBJ1-2; TRBD1 matches at 8 bases. CDR3 length equals 13 residues. Germline trimming cut 4 bases from V and 7 bases from J; bases unmatched to any gene: 6. Germline V gene sequence: CDR1 SGHKS, CDR2 YYEKEE (reference sequence). CDR3 DNA: TGTGCCAGCAGCGTGGACAGGGTGACTGGCTACACCTTC. As protein: CASSVDRVTGYTF.

The chain combines TRBV5-1 with TRBJ1-1; 7 bases match TRBD1. The CDR3 length is 17 residues. With V trimmed by 0 bases and J by 2 bases, 10 bases remained unmatched. Germline V CDR1 and CDR2: SGHRS, YFSETQ. The CDR3 coding sequence is TGCGCCAGCAGCTTGGAGGGGCCCTACAGGGGCAACACTGAAGCTTTCTTT. Translating gives CASSLEGPYRGNTEAFF.

V is TRBV10-3 and J is TRBJ2-1; TRBD2 matches at 12 bases. Germline CDR1 ENHRY, CDR2 SYGVKD. The CDR3 covers 15 residues. The V segment lost 6 bases and the J segment 2 bases; nucleotides outside the gene matches: 2. This CDR3 is CAIRGLAGTYNEQFF. CDR3 coding DNA: TGTGCCATCAGAGGACTAGCGGGGACCTACAATGAGCAGTTCTTC.

The chain uses TRBV15 and TRBJ1-1; D might be TRBD1 (5 bases). Germline CDR1 reads LNHNV; CDR2 reads YYDKDF (reference sequence). CDR3 length: 15 amino acids. The V gene lost 1 base and the J gene lost 3 bases, with 12 bases spanning the gap. CDR3 in amino acids: CATSRGGAGDTEAFF. CDR3 bases: TGTGCCACCAGCAGAGGAGGGGCCGGCGACACTGAAGCTTTCTTT. Based on the CDR3 plus reference TRBV15 and TRBJ1-1, the full variable domain is DAMVIQNPRYQVTQFGKPVTLSCSQTLNHNVMYWYQQKSSQAPKLLFHYYDKDFNNEADTPDNFQSRRPNTSFCFLDIRSPGLGDTAMYLCATSRGGAGDTEAFFGQGTRLTVV.

J is TRBJ1-1 and V is TRBV5-6; D is uncertain. The CDR3 runs 17 residues. Germline CDR1 reads SGHDT; CDR2 reads YYEEEE. V lost 2 bases and J 1 base, leaving 18 bases between the germline ends. The CDR3 DNA reads TGTGCCAGCAGCTTCCTGACACGGTTGGCTCGGAACACTGAAGCTTTCTTT. It is translated as CASSFLTRLARNTEAFF.

This clone has just a few counts. The rearrangement links TRBV7-6 to TRBJ2-7, with D possibly being TRBD2 (7 bases). Between the trimmed V and J ends, which lost 6 bases and 4 bases, there was a span of 19 bases. CDR1 is SGHVS and CDR2 is FNYEAQ in the germline V gene. The CDR3 has 15 amino acids. Written as DNA, the CDR3 is TGTGCCAGCAGTAACTGGGGGCTAGCGGAGTACGAGCAGTACTTC. Translating it yields CASSNWGLAEYEQYF.

This chain links TRBV11-2 with TRBJ2-1, with D perhaps matching TRBD2 (6 bases). Trimming removed 5 bases at V and 3 bases at J, with 11 bases between. The CDR3 is 14 amino acids. Germline V lookup: CDR1 SGHAT, CDR2 FQNNGV. This CDR3 reads CASSHGTHYNEQFF. In DNA, the CDR3 is TGTGCCAGCAGCCATGGGACTCACTACAATGAGCAGTTCTTC. Supplemented by reference TRBV11-2 and TRBJ2-1, the full variable domain reads EAGVAQSPRYKIIEKRQSVAFWCNPISGHATLYWYQQILGQGPKLLIQFQNNGVVDDSQLPKDRFSAERLKGVDSTLKIQPAKLEDSAVYLCASSHGTHYNEQFFGPGTRLTVL.

The V call is TRBV4-3, the J call TRBJ2-7, with 8 bases matching TRBD1. This CDR3 has 13 amino acids. The germline V gene encodes CDR1 LGHNA and CDR2 YSLEER. Trimming cost V 4 bases and J 4 bases; bases outside gene matches: 3. The CDR3 protein is CASSLGQGYEQYF. The CDR3 DNA reads TGCGCCAGCAGCCTTGGACAGGGATACGAGCAGTACTTC.

The rearrangement links TRBV2 to TRBJ1-4; TRBD1 is a possible D gene (5 bases). This CDR3 has 16 residues. Germline CDR1 and CDR2: SNHLY and FYNNEI. V dropped 2 bases and J dropped 0 bases, with 10 bases sitting between them. DNA of the CDR3: TGTGCCAGCAGTGAATGGGGGAGGGCAACTAATGAAAAACTGTTTTTT. Protein: CASSEWGRATNEKLFF.

J is TRBJ2-6 and V is TRBV18; 9 bases match TRBD1. The CDR3 extends over 16 amino acids. Trimming at V came to 4 bases and at J to 2 bases, leaving 3 bases not matched to a gene. The germline V gene encodes CDR1 KGHSH and CDR2 LQKENI. The CDR3 DNA sequence: TGTGCCAGCTCACATCGACAGGGGGCTGGGGCCAACGTCCTGACTTTC. This sequence encodes CASSHRQGAGANVLTF.

V and J are TRBV9 and TRBJ2-7; 12 nucleotides agree with TRBD2. Per the germline V gene, CDR1 is SGDLS and CDR2 is YYNGEE. This CDR3 contains 18 residues. V trimming: 4 bases; J trimming: 2 bases; junction bases outside the gene matches: 13. CDR3: CASSPRLAGDRGTYEQYF. The CDR3 coding sequence is TGTGCCAGCAGCCCTCGACTAGCGGGAGACAGAGGGACCTACGAGCAGTACTTC.

This clone came up a few times. This chain joins TRBV29-1 and TRBJ1-4; D unresolved. The V gene's germline CDR1 is SQVTM and CDR2 ANQGSEA. Trimming removed 0 bases at V and 8 bases at J, with 13 bases between. This CDR3 region has 14 residues. In DNA, the CDR3 is TGCAGCGTTGAAGATCCCGGGGAGGTCGAAAAACTGTTTTTT. Translating gives CSVEDPGEVEKLFF.

The table lists this clone with a few counts. The chain employs TRBV27 and TRBJ2-1, with 7 bases that match TRBD1. Trimming at V came to 5 bases and at J to 7 bases, leaving 14 bases not matched to a gene. The CDR3 length is 16 residues. Germline CDR1 reads MNHEY; CDR2 reads SMNVEV (reference sequence). CDR3 amino acids: CASSIEGAPLENEQFF. The CDR3 coding sequence is TGTGCCAGCAGTATCGAGGGGGCTCCCCTGGAGAATGAGCAGTTCTTC.

The genes are TRBV19 and TRBJ2-5; 10 bases are shared with TRBD2. CDR3 length: 17 residues. The V and J ends lost 5 bases and 2 bases, in that order; junction bases with no gene match: 11. CDR1 is LNHDA and CDR2 is SQIVND in the germline V gene (reference sequence). CDR3 in amino acids: CASSLRTSGAQQETQYF. DNA of the CDR3: TGTGCCAGTAGTCTCCGGACTAGCGGAGCTCAACAAGAGACCCAGTACTTC.

This chain uses TRBV25-1 with TRBJ1-2, with unresolved D. CDR1 and CDR2 (germline): MGHDK, SYGVNS. The CDR3 length is 14 residues. The V end was cut by 4 bases, the J end by 3 bases, with 12 bases between. The CDR3 is CASSASPAYYGYTF. The CDR3 coding sequence is TGTGCCAGCAGTGCATCGCCAGCATACTATGGCTACACCTTC.

This clone was recorded only once. The rearrangement uses TRBV19 and TRBJ1-1, with D possibly being TRBD1 (6 bases). From germline, CDR1 is LNHDA and CDR2 SQIVND (reference sequence). Deletions cut 4 bases from V and 1 base from J, with 10 bases between. The CDR3 contains 14 residues. The DNA of the CDR3 is TGTGCCAGTAGTACATTGGACAGGAACACTGAAGCTTTCTTT. Its protein product is CASSTLDRNTEAFF.

The rearrangement joins TRBV5-1 to TRBJ2-3, with D possibly called TRBD1 or TRBD2 (5 bases each). Germline CDR1 is SGHRS and CDR2 is YFSETQ. The CDR3 spans 14 residues. The V gene lost 2 bases and the J gene lost 6 bases, with 13 bases spanning the gap. The CDR3 sequence is CASSFGATTDTQYF. The DNA of the CDR3 is TGCGCCAGCAGCTTCGGGGCCACTACCGATACGCAGTATTTT.

This chain links TRBV27 with TRBJ2-7, with 9 bases matching TRBD2. The CDR3 covers 14 residues. V lost 8 bases and J lost 3; bases outside the gene matches: 8. Germline V gives CDR1 MNHEY, CDR2 SMNVEV (reference sequence). CDR3: CASREVAGDYEQYF. CDR3 DNA sequence: TGTGCCAGCCGCGAGGTAGCGGGAGACTACGAGCAGTACTTC.

The chain has TRBV29-1 and TRBJ1-1; 8 nucleotides match TRBD1. The germline CDR1 and CDR2 sequences are SQVTM and ANQGSEA. V shed 4 bases and J 0 bases; nucleotides not matched to a gene: 4. The CDR3 consists of 14 residues. The CDR3 DNA reads as TGCAGCGTTGGAAGGACAGGGATGAACACTGAAGCTTTCTTT. Protein product: CSVGRTGMNTEAFF.

The chain couples TRBV19 to TRBJ1-5; TRBD1 might be the D (6 bases). Germline CDR1 is LNHDA and CDR2 is SQIVND (reference sequence). The CDR3 is made up of 14 amino acids. The ends were cut back, 8 bases at V and 6 bases at J, with 17 bases in the middle. Written as DNA, the CDR3 is TGTGCCAGTCCATGGAAGGGGGGCTCTCAGCCCCAGCATTTT. Amino acid sequence: CASPWKGGSQPQHF.

In DNA, the CDR3 is TGTGCCAGCAGAACAACAGGGGCCTGGAATCAGCCCCAGCATTTT. Translating it yields CASRTTGAWNQPQHF. V and J are TRBV27 and TRBJ1-5; 7 positions match TRBD1. The germline V gene encodes CDR1 MNHEY and CDR2 SMNVEV (reference sequence). Germline trimming cut 6 bases from V and 4 bases from J; bases unmatched to any gene: 9. The length of the CDR3 is 15 residues.

The rearrangement uses TRBV9 and TRBJ1-1; no definite D call. Trimming pared 0 bases from V and 5 bases from J, leaving 11 bases between. This CDR3 contains 14 residues. Germline V lookup: CDR1 SGDLS, CDR2 YYNGEE. CDR3 region: CASSVVGAETEAFF. As DNA, the CDR3 is TGTGCCAGCAGCGTAGTTGGCGCGGAGACTGAAGCTTTCTTT.

The V call is TRBV5-4, the J call TRBJ2-1; D perhaps matches TRBD1 (5 bases). The CDR3 covers 14 residues. With 0 bases removed from V and 2 bases from J, the gap between germline ends came to 6 bases. Germline V lookup: CDR1 SGHNT, CDR2 YYREEE (reference sequence). The CDR3 region has the DNA TGTGCCAGCAGCTTGGGACAGACCTACAATGAGCAGTTCTTC. Translated, it gives CASSLGQTYNEQFF.

The chain recombines TRBV9 with TRBJ1-4; TRBD1 agrees at 10 bases. The V gene end was trimmed by 3 bases and the J gene end by 2 bases; junction bases not matched to a gene: 4. The CDR3 length is 16 residues. Germline loops: CDR1 SGDLS, CDR2 YYNGEE. CDR3 residues: CASSDDRGLTNEKLFF. CDR3 DNA: TGTGCCAGCAGCGACGACAGGGGGCTTACTAATGAAAAACTGTTTTTT.

The V and J genes are TRBV6-5 and TRBJ2-5; the D call may be TRBD1 or TRBD2 (5 bases each). The CDR3 spans 13 residues. Per the germline V gene, CDR1 is MNHEY and CDR2 is SVGAGI. Between the trimmed V and J ends, which lost 4 bases and 10 bases, there was a span of 16 bases. This CDR3 is CASSWDPLGDQYF. The CDR3 bases are TGTGCCAGCAGTTGGGACCCCTTGGGGGACCAGTACTTC.

CDR3 region: CASQDEWTNEKLFF. CDR3 nucleotide sequence: TGTGCCAGCCAGGACGAATGGACTAATGAAAAACTGTTTTTT. V is TRBV28 and J is TRBJ1-4; D gene unclear. The CDR3 extends over 14 amino acids. V was pared by 8 bases and J by 2 bases, with 12 bases between. In germline, CDR1 is MDHEN, CDR2 SYDVKM. Full variable domain (remainder filled in from reference TRBV28 and TRBJ1-4): DVKVTQSSRYLVKRTGEKVFLECVQDMDHENMFWYRQDPGLGLRLIYFSYDVKMKEKGDIPEGYSVSREKKERFSLILESASTNQTSMYLCASQDEWTNEKLFFGSGTQLSVL.

V and J are TRBV19 and TRBJ1-2, with no clear D. Germline loops: CDR1 LNHDA, CDR2 SQIVND (reference sequence). V lost 9 bases and J 3 bases, leaving 8 bases between the germline ends. The CDR3 is 11 residues long. In DNA form, the CDR3 reads TGTGCCAGCTTTACCTACTATGGCTACACCTTC. Translating it yields CASFTYYGYTF.

The V call is TRBV19, the J call TRBJ2-2, with D hard to call. V lost 3 bases and J lost 1, with 6 bases in between. The CDR3 length is 14 residues. CDR1 is LNHDA, CDR2 SQIVND, per germline (reference sequence). In nucleotides, the CDR3 is TGTGCCAGTAGTATGCTAGGGAACACCGGGGAGCTGTTTTTT. Amino acids: CASSMLGNTGELFF.